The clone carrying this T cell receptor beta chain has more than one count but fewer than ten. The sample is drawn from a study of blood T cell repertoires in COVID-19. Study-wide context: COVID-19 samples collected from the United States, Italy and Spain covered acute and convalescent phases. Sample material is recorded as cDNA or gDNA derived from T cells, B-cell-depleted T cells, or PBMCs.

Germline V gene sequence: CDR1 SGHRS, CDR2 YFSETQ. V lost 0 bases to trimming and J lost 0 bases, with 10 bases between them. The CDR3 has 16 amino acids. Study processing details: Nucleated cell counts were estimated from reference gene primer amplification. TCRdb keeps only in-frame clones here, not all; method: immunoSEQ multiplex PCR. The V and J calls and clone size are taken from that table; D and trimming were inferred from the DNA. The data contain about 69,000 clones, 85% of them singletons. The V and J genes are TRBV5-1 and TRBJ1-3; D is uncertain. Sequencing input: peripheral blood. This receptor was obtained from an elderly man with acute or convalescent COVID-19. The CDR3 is CASSLGSTISGNTIYF. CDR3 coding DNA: TGCGCCAGCAGCTTGGGTTCAACTATCTCTGGAAACACCATATATTTT.